This is a list of T cell receptor beta chains from one sample in a study of cytomegalovirus exposure and HLA in healthy donors. TCRdb's table, derived via immunoSEQ multiplex PCR, lists solely in-frame clones and lacks some. The top ten clones hold approximately 0.5% of a sample with over 200,000 clones, almost 85% of them seen once. The sequencing input was PBMCs. These receptors were obtained from a woman aged 40 to 55 in good health and CMV-seronegative. Each CDR3 is given with its conserved first and last residue. D genes are given only for firm matches. Not all rows give a size; the values are once, few, many and, for expanded clones, a class.

. TRBJ1-4 TRBV5-1 . TGCGCCAGCAGGACAGAGAGTTTGTATGAAAAACTGTTTTTT CASRTESLYEKLFF
once TRBJ1-1 TRBV9 . TGTGCCAGCAGCGTAGGGCCAAGGAACACTGAAGCTTTCTTT CASSVGPRNTEAFF
once TRBJ2-5 TRBV28 . TGTGCCAGCAGTTCACAACAAGAGACCCAGTACTTC CASSSQQETQYF
. TRBJ2-5 TRBV2 . TGTGCCTGCATCAGGGGGGTAGCCGGGCGGGAGACCCAGTACTTC CACIRGVAGRETQYF
. TRBJ1-1 TRBV30 TRBD1 TGTGCCTGGAGTAGGACAGGTACTGAAGCTTTCTTT CAWSRTGTEAFF
. TRBJ2-1 TRBV15 . TGTGCCACCAGCAGCCACGCCGGGACTGCCTACAATGAGCAGTTCTTC CATSSHAGTAYNEQFF
. TRBJ1-1 TRBV5-5 . TGTGCCAGCAGCAACAGAAATATGAACACTGAAGCTTTCTTT CASSNRNMNTEAFF
few TRBJ1-1 TRBV15 TRBD1 TGTGCCACCAGCGTGAGACAGGGTGTGGGCACTGAAGCTTTCTTT CATSVRQGVGTEAFF
. TRBJ1-6 TRBV5-1 . TGCGCCAGCAGCTTGGTGGGTCAGGGAAATTCACCCCTCCACTTT CASSLVGQGNSPLHF
few TRBJ1-3 TRBV7-6 . TGTGCCAGCAGCTTTTACTCTGGAAACACCATATATTTT CASSFYSGNTIYF
. TRBJ1-1 TRBV28 TRBD1 TGTGCCAGCAGTTCACCGGGACAGGGATTTGAAGCTTTCTTT CASSSPGQGFEAFF
few TRBJ1-4 TRBV25-1 . TGTGCCAGCAAAGGTAACAGGAGCAATGAAAAACTGTTTTTT CASKGNRSNEKLFF
. TRBJ1-3 TRBV7-8 . TGTGCCAGCAGCTTATGGGGGACAATAGGAAACTCTGGAAACACCATATATTTT CASSLWGTIGNSGNTIYF
. TRBJ1-3 TRBV4-2 . TGTGCCAGCAGCCAATTAAGCCGTCGTCTTGCGGTCCTCTCTGGAAACACCATATATTTT CASSQLSRRLAVLSGNTIYF
. TRBJ1-5 TRBV6-6 . TGTGCCAGCAGTCGACAAAATCAGCCCCAGCATTTT CASSRQNQPQHF
. TRBJ1-1 TRBV29-1 TRBD1 TGCAGCACACGGACAGGGGCCAACACTGAAGCTTTCTTT CSTRTGANTEAFF
few TRBJ1-3 TRBV4-2 . TGTGCCAGCAGCCGGCAAGGGGCTGGAAACACCATATATTTT CASSRQGAGNTIYF
. TRBJ2-7 TRBV2 . TGTGCCAGCAATTTCCGAGGAGGCGAGCAGTACTTC CASNFRGGEQYF
. TRBJ1-3 TRBV7-9 . TGTTCCAGCAGCTCCCCCTTAGGGGCAGGCCGCTCTGGAAACACCATATATTTT CSSSSPLGAGRSGNTIYF
. TRBJ1-6 TRBV6-6 . TGTGCCAGCAGGCCGGGACTGTCTAATTCACCCCTCCACTTT CASRPGLSNSPLHF